This paragraph covers one T cell receptor beta chain sequence. In the authors' methods: From ImmunoSEQ came sequences covering only the junction and carrying no quality scores, so filtering differed. Profiling relied on immunoSEQ multiplex PCR, and the TCRdb table lists in-frame clones only, not all of them. The V and J calls and clone size are taken from that table; D and trimming were inferred from the DNA. The table shows approximately 500,000 clones, with 79% occurring only once. CDR1 is ENHRY, CDR2 SYGVKD, per germline. The CDR3 totals 14 residues. Trimming at V came to 4 bases and at J to 5 bases, leaving 5 bases not matched to a gene. The data are from a study of shared clonotypes between healthy human individuals.

The clonotype was recovered from a woman aged 40-49 years in good health. Some clones in this sample may be carry-over from other donors' samples. Material: PBMCs. The chain combines TRBV10-3 with TRBJ1-2; 9 nucleotides match TRBD1. The DNA for the CDR3 is TGTGCCATCAGTGGCGCGGGACAGGGTTATGGCTACACCTTC. Protein: CAISGAGQGYGYTF.